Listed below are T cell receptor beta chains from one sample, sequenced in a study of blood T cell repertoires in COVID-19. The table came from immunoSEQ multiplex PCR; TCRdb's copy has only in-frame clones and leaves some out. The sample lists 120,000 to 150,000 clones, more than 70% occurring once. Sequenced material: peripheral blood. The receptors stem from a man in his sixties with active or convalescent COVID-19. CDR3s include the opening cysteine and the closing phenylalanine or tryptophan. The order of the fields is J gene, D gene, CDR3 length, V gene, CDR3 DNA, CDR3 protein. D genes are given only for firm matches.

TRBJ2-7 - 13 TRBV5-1 TGCGCCAGCAGCTTTGTCAGGAACAGCGAGCAGTACTTC CASSFVRNSEQYF
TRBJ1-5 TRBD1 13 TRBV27 TGTGCCAGCAGTAACAGGGGCGGTCAGCCCCAGCATTTT CASSNRGGQPQHF
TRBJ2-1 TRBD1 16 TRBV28 TGTGCCAGCACCTTACCTACAGGGGATCCCTACAATGAGCAGTTCTTC CASTLPTGDPYNEQFF
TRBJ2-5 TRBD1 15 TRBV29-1 TGCAGCGTTGCCCAAGGACAGGGGTACCAAGAGACCCAGTACTTC CSVAQGQGYQETQYF
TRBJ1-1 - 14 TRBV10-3 TGTGCCATCAGTGCTCACAGTGAAGACGCTGAAGCTTTCTTT CAISAHSEDAEAFF
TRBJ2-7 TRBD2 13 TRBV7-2 TGTGCCAGCAGCTCCCAAGCGGGGAACGAGCAGTACTTC CASSSQAGNEQYF
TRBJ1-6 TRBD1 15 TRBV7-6 TGTGCCAGCAGCTTAGGGGACAGGGGTGATTCACCCCTCCACTTT CASSLGDRGDSPLHF
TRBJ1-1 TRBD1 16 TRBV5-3 TGTGCCAGAAGCTTAGGGACAGGTGATGTGAACACTGAAGCTTTCTTT CARSLGTGDVNTEAFF
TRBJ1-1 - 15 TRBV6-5 TGTGCCAGCAGTACCCCGCAGGGAGGGAACACTGAAGCTTTCTTT CASSTPQGGNTEAFF
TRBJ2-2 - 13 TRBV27 TGTGCCAGCAGTTTACCGGTGGTCGGGGAGCTGTTTTTT CASSLPVVGELFF
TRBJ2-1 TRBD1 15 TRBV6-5 TGTGCCAGCAGTTACTCGACAGGGGGCTACAATGAGCAGTTCTTC CASSYSTGGYNEQFF
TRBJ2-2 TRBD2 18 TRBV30 TGTGCCTGGAGTGTACCTTCCAGGGAGGGAGGGCACACCGGGGAGCTGTTTTTT CAWSVPSREGGHTGELFF
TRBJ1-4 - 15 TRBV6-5 TGTGCCAGCAGTTACTCGATAAGGGGTAATGAAAAACTGTTTTTT CASSYSIRGNEKLFF
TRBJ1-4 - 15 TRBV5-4 TGTGCCAGCAGCTCCGGGGTCTCAACTAATGAAAAACTGTTTTTT CASSSGVSTNEKLFF
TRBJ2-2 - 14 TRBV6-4 TGTGCCAGCACCTCGACGCCAGGGACCGGGGAGCTGTTTTTT CASTSTPGTGELFF
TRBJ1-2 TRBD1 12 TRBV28 TGTGCCAGCCGGACAGGCTGGGGCGGCTACACCTTC CASRTGWGGYTF
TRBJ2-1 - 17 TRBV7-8 TGTGCCAGCAGCCCCCGAGCGGCAGGCGGCTCCTACAATGAGCAGTTCTTC CASSPRAAGGSYNEQFF
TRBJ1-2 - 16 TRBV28 TGTGCCAGCAGTCCTCTCCTAGGGTCCGCAGGGCTTGGCTACACCTTC CASSPLLGSAGLGYTF